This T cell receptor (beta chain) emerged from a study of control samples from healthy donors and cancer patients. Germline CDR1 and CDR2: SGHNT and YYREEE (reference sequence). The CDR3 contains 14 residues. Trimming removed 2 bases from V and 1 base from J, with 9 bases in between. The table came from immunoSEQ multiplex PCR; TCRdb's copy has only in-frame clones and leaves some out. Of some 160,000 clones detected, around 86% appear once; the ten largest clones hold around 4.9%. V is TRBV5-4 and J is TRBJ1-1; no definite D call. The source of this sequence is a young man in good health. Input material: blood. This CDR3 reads CASSFGGGNTEAFF. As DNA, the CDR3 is TGTGCCAGCAGCTTTGGTGGTGGGAACACTGAAGCTTTCTTT.